This is a list of T cell receptor beta chains from one sample in a study of CD8+ T cells in alopecia areata. The method was immunoSEQ multiplex PCR; TCRdb's version includes in-frame clones alone and lacks a portion of them. The sample contains under 95,000 clones, 60% to 80% of which appear only once. Sequenced material: CD8+ T cells sorted from blood, taken at week 44, from a patient treated with tofacitinib. The receptor source for this set is a human donor with alopecia areata. Both conserved end residues are part of each CDR3. Only part of the rows carry a size: once, few, many, or a class if the clone is expanded.

size | J | V | CDR3
few | TRBJ2-2 | TRBV4-3 | CASNPQAGLNTGELFF
- | TRBJ1-1 | TRBV4-3 | CASSQYPGTGTNTEAFF
once | TRBJ1-5 | TRBV7-6 | CASSPTGGDLSGNQPQHF
once | TRBJ2-3 | TRBV7-8 | CASSDTDTQYF
- | - | TRBV27 | CASSLFGVSSSYNEQFF
- | TRBJ2-1 | TRBV9 | CASSEYGYNEQFF
- | TRBJ2-1 | TRBV27 | CASSFEGEVANEQFF
- | TRBJ1-5 | TRBV19 | CASSDPNNNQPQHF
once | TRBJ2-7 | TRBV20-1 | CSARPALEQYF
- | TRBJ2-7 | TRBV28 | CASSLGIMTGSYEQYF
- | TRBJ2-7 | TRBV5-1 | CASSYGGSEQYF
- | TRBJ1-1 | TRBV29-1 | CSVERQGNEAFF
- | TRBJ1-2 | TRBV4-3 | CASSHNRDPNYGYTF
- | TRBJ1-5 | TRBV27 | CASSPGQGWGNQPQHF
once | TRBJ1-6 | TRBV7-2 | CASSLLSYSPLHF
- | TRBJ1-2 | TRBV4-3 | CASSLGTGDHYGYTF
- | TRBJ2-3 | TRBV29-1 | CSAVLADTQYF
once | TRBJ1-2 | TRBV29-1 | CSAQFRGPGYTF
few | TRBJ2-7 | TRBV7-9 | CASSGAYEQYF
- | TRBJ2-1 | TRBV7-6 | CASMPGRGTYNEQFF
- | TRBJ2-2 | TRBV15 | CAIPQLAGGANTGELFF
- | TRBJ2-7 | TRBV5-6 | CASSTQGIHYEQYF